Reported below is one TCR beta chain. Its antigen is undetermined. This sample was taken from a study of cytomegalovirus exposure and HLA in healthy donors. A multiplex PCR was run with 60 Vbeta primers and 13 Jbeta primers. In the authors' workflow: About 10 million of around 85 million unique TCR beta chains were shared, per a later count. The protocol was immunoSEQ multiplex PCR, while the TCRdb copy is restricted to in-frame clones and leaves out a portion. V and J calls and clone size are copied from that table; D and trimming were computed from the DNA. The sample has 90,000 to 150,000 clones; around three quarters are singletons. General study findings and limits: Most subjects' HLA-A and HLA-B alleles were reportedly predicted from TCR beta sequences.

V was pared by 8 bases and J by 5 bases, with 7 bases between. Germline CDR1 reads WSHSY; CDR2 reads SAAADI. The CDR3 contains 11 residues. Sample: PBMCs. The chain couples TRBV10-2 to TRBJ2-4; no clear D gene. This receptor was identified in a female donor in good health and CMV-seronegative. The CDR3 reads CASLGENIQYF. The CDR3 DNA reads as TGCGCCAGCTTAGGAGAAAACATTCAGTACTTC.